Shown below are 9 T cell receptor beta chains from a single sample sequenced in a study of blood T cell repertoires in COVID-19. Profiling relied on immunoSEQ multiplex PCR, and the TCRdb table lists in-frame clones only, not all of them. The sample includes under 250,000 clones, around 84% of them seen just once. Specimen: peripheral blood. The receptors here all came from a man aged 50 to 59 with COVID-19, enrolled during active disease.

In DNA, the CDR3 is TGTGCCAGCAGTGATTCCGGGGGAGGGGATACGCAGTATTTT. This translates into CASSDSGGGDTQYF. The gene calls are TRBV27 and TRBJ2-3, with 7 positions matching TRBD2. The length of the CDR3 is 14 residues. The V gene's germline CDR1 is MNHEY and CDR2 SMNVEV (reference sequence). V dropped 5 bases and J dropped 6; count of bases not matched to a gene: 8.

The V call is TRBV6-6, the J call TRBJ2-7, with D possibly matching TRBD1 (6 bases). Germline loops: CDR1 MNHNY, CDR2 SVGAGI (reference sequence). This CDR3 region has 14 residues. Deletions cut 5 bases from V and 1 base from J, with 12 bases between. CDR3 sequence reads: CASSQNRVSYEQYF. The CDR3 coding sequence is TGTGCCAGCAGTCAAAACAGGGTATCCTACGAGCAGTACTTC.

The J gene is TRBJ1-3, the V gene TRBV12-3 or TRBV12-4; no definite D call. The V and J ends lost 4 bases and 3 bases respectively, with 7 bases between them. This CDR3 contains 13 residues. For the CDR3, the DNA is TGTGCCAGCAGTTCGCGGTATGGAAACACCATATATTTT. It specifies CASSSRYGNTIYF.

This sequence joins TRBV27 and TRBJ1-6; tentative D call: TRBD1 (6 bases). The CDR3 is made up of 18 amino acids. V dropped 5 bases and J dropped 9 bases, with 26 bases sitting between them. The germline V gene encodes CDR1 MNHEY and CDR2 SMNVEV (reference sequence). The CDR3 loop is CASSPRPRGAFGSSPLHF. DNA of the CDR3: TGTGCCAGCAGTCCTAGGCCCCGGGGGGCCTTTGGTTCTTCACCCCTCCACTTT.

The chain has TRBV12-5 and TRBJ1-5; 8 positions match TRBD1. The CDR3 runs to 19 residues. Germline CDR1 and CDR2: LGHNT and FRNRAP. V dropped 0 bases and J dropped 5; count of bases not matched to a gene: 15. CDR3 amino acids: CASGLVGGRGLTFDQPQHF. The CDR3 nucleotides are TGTGCTAGTGGTTTGGTGGGGGGCAGGGGGCTAACGTTCGATCAGCCCCAGCATTTT.

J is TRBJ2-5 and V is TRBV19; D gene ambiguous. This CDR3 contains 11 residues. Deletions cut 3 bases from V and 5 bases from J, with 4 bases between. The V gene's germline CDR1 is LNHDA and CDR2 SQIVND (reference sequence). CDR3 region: CASSMAETQYF. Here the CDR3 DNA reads TGTGCCAGTAGTATGGCCGAGACCCAGTACTTC.

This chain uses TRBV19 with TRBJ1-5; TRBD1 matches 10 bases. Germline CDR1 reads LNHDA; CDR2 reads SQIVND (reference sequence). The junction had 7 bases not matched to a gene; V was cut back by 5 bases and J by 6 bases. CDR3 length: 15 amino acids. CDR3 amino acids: CASSGGQGLTQPQHF. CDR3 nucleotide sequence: TGTGCCAGTAGTGGGGGACAGGGGTTAACTCAGCCCCAGCATTTT.

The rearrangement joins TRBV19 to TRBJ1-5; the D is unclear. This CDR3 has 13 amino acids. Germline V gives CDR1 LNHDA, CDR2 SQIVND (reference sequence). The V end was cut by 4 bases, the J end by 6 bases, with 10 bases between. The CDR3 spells CASSTVIRQPQHF. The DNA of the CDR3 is TGTGCCAGTAGTACGGTTATCCGTCAGCCCCAGCATTTT.

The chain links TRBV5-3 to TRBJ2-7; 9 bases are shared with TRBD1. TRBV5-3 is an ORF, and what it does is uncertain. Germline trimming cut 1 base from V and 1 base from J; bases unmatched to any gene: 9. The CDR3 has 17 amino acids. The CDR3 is CARSLSAGQGFSYEQYF. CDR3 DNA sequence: TGTGCCAGAAGCTTGTCCGCAGGACAGGGGTTTTCCTACGAGCAGTACTTC.